The rows below give T cell receptor beta chains drawn from one sample of a study of blood T cell repertoires in COVID-19. Data came from immunoSEQ multiplex PCR; TCRdb stores just in-frame clones and leaves some out. The sample lists 330,000 or so clones; about nine tenths were seen once. The sequenced sample was PBMCs or T cells enriched from blood (not recorded which). The receptors derive from a woman in her twenties or thirties who had been exposed to COVID-19. Both conserved end residues are part of each CDR3. A D gene is named only where the DNA matches it firmly. For some rows the clone size is stated as once, few or many, or as a class when expanded; others skip it.

V: TRBV9
D: TRBD1
J: TRBJ2-6
size: NA
DNA: TGTGCCAGCAGCGTTTGGGACAGCGCTTCTGGGGCCAACGTCCTGACTTTC
CDR3: CASSVWDSASGANVLTF

V: TRBV7-3
D: NA
J: TRBJ1-2
size: few
DNA: TGTGCCAGCAGCCGTACAGGGAAAGGGGCCTATGGCTACACCTTC
CDR3: CASSRTGKGAYGYTF

V: TRBV19
D: NA
J: TRBJ1-1
size: NA
DNA: TGTGCCAGTAGTATTCTGAACATGAACACTGAAGCTTTCTTT
CDR3: CASSILNMNTEAFF

V: TRBV28
D: NA
J: TRBJ2-1
size: NA
DNA: TGTGCCAGCAGTGTCCCGAGTGAGCAGTTCTTC
CDR3: CASSVPSEQFF

V: TRBV11-3
D: TRBD2
J: TRBJ2-7
size: NA
DNA: TGTGCCAGCGCCAACGGTCCGGCTAGCGGGAGCAGAGAGCAGTACTTC
CDR3: CASANGPASGSREQYF

V: TRBV23-1
D: TRBD2
J: TRBJ2-7
size: NA
DNA: TGCGCCAGCAGTCAATCGCGAAATAGCGGGAAGGGGGACTACGATGAAGAGCAGTACTTC
CDR3: CASSQSRNSGKGDYDEEQYF

V: TRBV7-9
D: NA
J: TRBJ1-1
size: NA
DNA: TGTGCCAGCAGCTCGACAGAACTTTCTGAAGCTTTCTTT
CDR3: CASSSTELSEAFF

V: TRBV5-1
D: NA
J: TRBJ1-1
size: NA
DNA: TGCGCCAGCAGCTTGTCCGGGTTTGGAACTGAAGCTTTCTTT
CDR3: CASSLSGFGTEAFF

V: TRBV13
D: TRBD1
J: TRBJ2-4
size: NA
DNA: TGTGCCAGCAGCTCCGGAATAGGGACAGGGAATTTGGGCAAAAACATTCAGTACTTC
CDR3: CASSSGIGTGNLGKNIQYF

V: TRBV13
D: NA
J: TRBJ1-6
size: NA
DNA: TGTGCCAGCAGCCCCGGGACTTACTCTAGTTCACCCCTCCACTTT
CDR3: CASSPGTYSSSPLHF

V: TRBV10-2
D: NA
J: TRBJ2-1
size: NA
DNA: TGCGCCAGCAGTGAGTTGGTAGACAACTACAATGAGCAGTTCTTC
CDR3: CASSELVDNYNEQFF

V: TRBV24-1
D: TRBD2
J: TRBJ2-1
size: NA
DNA: TGTGCCACCAGTGATTTAGGGACTAGCGGGAGTGGGGAGCAGTTCTTC
CDR3: CATSDLGTSGSGEQFF

V: TRBV28
D: NA
J: TRBJ1-6
size: NA
DNA: TGTGCCAGCAGCCCCGGGAGGGGTGGATCACCCCTCCACTTT
CDR3: CASSPGRGGSPLHF

V: TRBV5-1
D: NA
J: TRBJ2-7
size: NA
DNA: TGCGCCAGCAGCTTAGGCACAGACTCCTACGAGCAGTACTTC
CDR3: CASSLGTDSYEQYF

V: TRBV30
D: TRBD2
J: TRBJ2-5
size: NA
DNA: TGTGCCTGGAGTTCCGGACTAGCGGACCAAGAGACCCAGTACTTC
CDR3: CAWSSGLADQETQYF

V: TRBV2
D: TRBD2
J: TRBJ2-5
size: NA
DNA: TGTGCCAGCAGTGAAGGCCCTAGCGGGAGCCAGACCCAGTACTTC
CDR3: CASSEGPSGSQTQYF

V: TRBV5-1
D: TRBD2
J: TRBJ2-7
size: NA
DNA: TGCGCCAGCAGCTTGTTAGGTAGCGGGAGCGACGAGCAGTACTTC
CDR3: CASSLLGSGSDEQYF